These T cell receptor beta chains were read from a single sample in a study of shared clonotypes between healthy human individuals. Produced via immunoSEQ multiplex PCR; TCRdb's table is partial and in-frame only. The table includes about 79,000 clones, about 61% detected once. The sequenced material came from memory CD8+ T cells sorted from blood. All receptors derive from a man aged 30 to 39 in good health. CDR3s include the opening cysteine and the closing phenylalanine or tryptophan. The D gene is left open where the match is weak. Clone size is not always given. Where it is, it says once, few, many or a class for expanded clones.

V	D	J	length	size	DNA	CDR3
TRBV9	NA	TRBJ2-1	13	NA	TGTGCCAGCAGCTCCGGTTCGATCGATGAGCAGTTCTTC	CASSSGSIDEQFF
TRBV5-1	NA	TRBJ2-4	15	NA	TGCGCCAGCAGCCCCGGGGGCTTAGCCAAAAACATTCAGTACTTC	CASSPGGLAKNIQYF
TRBV12-2	NA	TRBJ2-6	17	once	TGTGCAAGTCGCCCTGGCTCCACACAAAGTCGGGCCAACGTCCTGACTTTC	CASRPGSTQSRANVLTF
TRBV6-1	NA	TRBJ2-2	14	NA	TGTGCCAGCAGTGAGGTAGCTGGGACCGGGGAGCTGTTTTTT	CASSEVAGTGELFF
TRBV28	NA	TRBJ2-7	14	NA	TGTGCCAGCAGTCTACAAGACAGCGCCTACGAGCAGTACTTC	CASSLQDSAYEQYF
TRBV6-4	TRBD1	TRBJ2-3	14	NA	TGTGCCAGCAGTGGGACAGGGGGCGCAGATACGCAGTATTTT	CASSGTGGADTQYF
TRBV11-2	TRBD2	TRBJ2-1	13	NA	TGTGCCAGCAGAACGGGACTATACAATGAGCAGTTCTTC	CASRTGLYNEQFF
TRBV7-9	NA	TRBJ2-1	13	NA	TGTGCCGGCCAGGGGGGGACATACAATGAGCAGTTCTTC	CAGQGGTYNEQFF
TRBV9	NA	TRBJ2-7	14	few	TGTGCCAGCAGCGCCAGACTAGGACCCTACGAGCAGTACTTC	CASSARLGPYEQYF
TRBV9	NA	TRBJ2-2	15	NA	TGTGCCAGCAGCGTAGATGGCGGGTCCCCCGGGGAGCTGTTTTTT	CASSVDGGSPGELFF
TRBV7-9	TRBD1	TRBJ2-3	17	few	TGTGCCAGCAGCCCCCAATTAACGGGACAGGGCACAGATACGCAGTATTTT	CASSPQLTGQGTDTQYF
TRBV9	TRBD2	TRBJ2-7	15	NA	TGTGCCAGCAGCGTAGGAGGTCGGGGAGGGGACGAGCAGTACTTC	CASSVGGRGGDEQYF
TRBV29-1	TRBD1	TRBJ2-2	16	many	TGCAGCGCGAGGGCCCGGGACAGGGGTAACACCGGGGAGCTGTTTTTT	CSARARDRGNTGELFF
TRBV28	NA	TRBJ1-2	11	NA	TGTGCCAGCAGCTGGGTGTACAGCTACACCTTC	CASSWVYSYTF
TRBV28	TRBD2	TRBJ2-7	18	NA	TGTGCCAGCAGTACGCAGGGACTAGCGGGACGTCGTTCCTACGAGCAGTACTTC	CASSTQGLAGRRSYEQYF
TRBV9	TRBD2	TRBJ2-5	16	many	TGTGCCAGCAGCCCCAGGTTTGGGGGAGGGCCAGAGACCCAGTACTTC	CASSPRFGGGPETQYF